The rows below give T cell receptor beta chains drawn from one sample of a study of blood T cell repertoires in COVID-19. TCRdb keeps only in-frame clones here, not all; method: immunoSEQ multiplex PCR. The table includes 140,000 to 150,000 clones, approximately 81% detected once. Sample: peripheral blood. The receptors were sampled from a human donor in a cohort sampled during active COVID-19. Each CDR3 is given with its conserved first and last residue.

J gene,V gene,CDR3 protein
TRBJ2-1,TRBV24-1,CATSDFYRGVNEQFF
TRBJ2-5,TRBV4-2,CASSQESTGVQETQYF
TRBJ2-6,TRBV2,CASSLEFSGANVLTF
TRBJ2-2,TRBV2,CASSPTGAGITGELFF
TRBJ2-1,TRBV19,CASSITPSAYNEQFF
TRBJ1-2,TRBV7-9,CASSLAGGGRYGYTF
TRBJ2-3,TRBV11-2,CASSSRSSGSNPTDTQYF
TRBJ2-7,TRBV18,CASSPLPQGSSYEQYF
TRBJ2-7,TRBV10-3,CAIKDSSYEQYF
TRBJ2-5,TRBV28,CASRSSGSVETQYF
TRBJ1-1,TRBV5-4,CASSQKTGVVPEAFF
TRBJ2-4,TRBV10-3,CAISDNTGVAKNIQYF
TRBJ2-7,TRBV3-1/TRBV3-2,CASSQQGSYEQYF
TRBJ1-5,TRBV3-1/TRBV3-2,CASFILPGQSNQPQHF
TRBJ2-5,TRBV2,CASRDNRDQETQYF
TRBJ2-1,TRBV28,CASSLWTGTYNEQFF
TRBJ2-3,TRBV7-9,CASSLVGATDTQYF
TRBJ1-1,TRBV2,CASSLRGSLNTEAFF
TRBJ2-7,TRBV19,CASSIGTGPYEQYF
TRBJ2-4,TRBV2,CASSEVLGTGNIQYF
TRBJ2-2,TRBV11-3,CASSSRGTGELFF
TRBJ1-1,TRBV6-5,CASSLRSGGLNTEAFF
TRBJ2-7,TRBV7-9,CASSPGTTPSYEQYF
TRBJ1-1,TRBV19,CASSNTGIMNTEAFF
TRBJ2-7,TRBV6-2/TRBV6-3,CASSSRTERNEQYF
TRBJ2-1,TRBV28,CASSLYSSSYNEQFF
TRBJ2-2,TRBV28,CASSTGLAGGLGSGELFF
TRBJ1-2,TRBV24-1,CATSAPTGGGYGYTF
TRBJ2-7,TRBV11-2,CASSLYAGALEQYF
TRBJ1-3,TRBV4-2,CASSQERLGLPFSGNTIYF
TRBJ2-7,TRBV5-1,CASSLVSSGSSYEQYF
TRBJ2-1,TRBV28,CASRGEENSYNEQFF
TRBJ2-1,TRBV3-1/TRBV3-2,CASSQGVGGVESSYNEQFF
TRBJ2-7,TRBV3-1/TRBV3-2,CASSPRLASAYEQYF
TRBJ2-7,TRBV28,CASSPLLSGSYEQYF
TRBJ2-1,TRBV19,CASSIDPLGAEQFF
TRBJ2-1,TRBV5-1,CASSLIAGGGNEQFF
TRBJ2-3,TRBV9,CASSVDEAAQSTDTQYF
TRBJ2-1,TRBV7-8,CASSLGGREQFF
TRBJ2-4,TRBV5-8,CASSLGDRAKNIQYF
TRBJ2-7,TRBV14,CASSPLTAGAHEQYF
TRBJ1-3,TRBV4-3,CASSPAAGIGNTIYF
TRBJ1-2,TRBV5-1,CASSGDTGYGYTF
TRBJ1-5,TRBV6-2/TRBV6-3,CASSRAGTGINQPQHF
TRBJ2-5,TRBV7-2,CASSLGGGLAGKETQYF
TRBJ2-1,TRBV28,CASKEWGGSNDNEQFF